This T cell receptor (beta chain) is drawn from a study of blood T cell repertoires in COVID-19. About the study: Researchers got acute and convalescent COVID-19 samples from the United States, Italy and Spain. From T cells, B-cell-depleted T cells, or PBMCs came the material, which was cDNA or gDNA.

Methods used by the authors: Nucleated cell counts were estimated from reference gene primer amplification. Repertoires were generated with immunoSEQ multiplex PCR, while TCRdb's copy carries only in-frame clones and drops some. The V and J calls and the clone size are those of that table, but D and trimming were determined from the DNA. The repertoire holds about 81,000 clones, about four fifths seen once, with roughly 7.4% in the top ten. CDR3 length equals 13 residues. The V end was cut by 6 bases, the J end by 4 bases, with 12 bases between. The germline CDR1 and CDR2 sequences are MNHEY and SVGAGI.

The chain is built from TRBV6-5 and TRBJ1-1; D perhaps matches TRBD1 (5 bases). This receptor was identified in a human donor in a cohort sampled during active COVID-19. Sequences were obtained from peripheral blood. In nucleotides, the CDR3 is TGTGCCAGCAGACTACAGGCAGCCACTGAAGCTTTCTTT. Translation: CASRLQAATEAFF.